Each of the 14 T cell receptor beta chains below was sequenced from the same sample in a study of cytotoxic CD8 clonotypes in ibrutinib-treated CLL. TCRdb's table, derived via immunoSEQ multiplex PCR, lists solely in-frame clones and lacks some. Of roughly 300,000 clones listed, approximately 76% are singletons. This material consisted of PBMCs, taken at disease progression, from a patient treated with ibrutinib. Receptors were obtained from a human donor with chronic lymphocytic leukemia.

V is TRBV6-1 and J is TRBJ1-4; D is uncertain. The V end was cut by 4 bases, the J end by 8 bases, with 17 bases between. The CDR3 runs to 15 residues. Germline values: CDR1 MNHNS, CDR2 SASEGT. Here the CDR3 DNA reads TGTGCCAGCAGTGGACCGACAAGTGTGCCAGAAAAACTGTTTTTT. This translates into CASSGPTSVPEKLFF.

CDR3 DNA: TGTGCCAGCCACACCGGGACAGGGGACAGCACAGATACGCAGTATTTT. Its protein is CASHTGTGDSTDTQYF. The chain combines TRBV27 with TRBJ2-3; 10 bases agree with TRBD1. This CDR3 has 16 residues. The J segment lost 0 bases and the V segment lost 8 bases, leaving 8 bases of the junction unmatched. Looked up from germline, CDR1 is MNHEY and CDR2 is SMNVEV (reference sequence).

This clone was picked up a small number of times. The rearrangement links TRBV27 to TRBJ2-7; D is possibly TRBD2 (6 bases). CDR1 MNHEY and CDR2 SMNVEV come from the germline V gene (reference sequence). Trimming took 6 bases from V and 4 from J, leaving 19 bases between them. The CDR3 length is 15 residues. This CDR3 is CASRLGFGSGYEQYF. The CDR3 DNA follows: TGTGCCAGCAGATTGGGCTTCGGGAGTGGGTACGAGCAGTACTTC.

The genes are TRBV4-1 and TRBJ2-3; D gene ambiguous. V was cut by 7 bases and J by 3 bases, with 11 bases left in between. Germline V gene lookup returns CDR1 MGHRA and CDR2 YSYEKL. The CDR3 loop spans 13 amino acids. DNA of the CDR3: TGCGCCAGCATGGGTTTTGGAACAGATACGCAGTATTTT. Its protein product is CASMGFGTDTQYF.

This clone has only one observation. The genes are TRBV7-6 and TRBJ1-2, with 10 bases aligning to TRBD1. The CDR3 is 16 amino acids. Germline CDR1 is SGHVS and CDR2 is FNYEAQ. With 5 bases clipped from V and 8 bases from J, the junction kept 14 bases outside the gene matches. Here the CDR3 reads CASSPRTGGLARGYTF. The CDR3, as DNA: TGTGCCAGCAGCCCGAGGACAGGGGGGCTCGCACGAGGCTACACCTTC.

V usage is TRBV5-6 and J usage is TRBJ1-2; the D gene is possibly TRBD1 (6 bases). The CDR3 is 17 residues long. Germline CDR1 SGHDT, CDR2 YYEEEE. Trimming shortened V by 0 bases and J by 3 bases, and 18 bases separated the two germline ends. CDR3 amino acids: CASSLGLGGQGDYGYTF. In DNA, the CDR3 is TGTGCCAGCAGCTTGGGCCTTGGGGGCCAGGGAGACTATGGCTACACCTTC.

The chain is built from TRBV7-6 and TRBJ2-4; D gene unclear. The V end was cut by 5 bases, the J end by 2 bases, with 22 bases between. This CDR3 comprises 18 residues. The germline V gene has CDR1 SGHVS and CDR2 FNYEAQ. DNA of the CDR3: TGTGCCAGCAGCCTAAACCCCCACAAGAGTCTAACCAAAAACATTCAGTACTTC. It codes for CASSLNPHKSLTKNIQYF.

The CDR3 DNA sequence: TGCGCCAGCAGCTTGGTGGGACTAGCGGGGGGGATTAGCCAAGAGACCCAGTACTTC. This gives the protein CASSLVGLAGGISQETQYF. V and J are TRBV5-1 and TRBJ2-5; 16 bases map to TRBD2. The CDR3 has 19 amino acids. Trimming removed 0 bases from V and 1 base from J; junction bases left unmatched: 6. The germline V gene has CDR1 SGHRS and CDR2 YFSETQ. Based on the CDR3 plus reference TRBV5-1 and TRBJ2-5, the full variable domain is KAGVTQTPRYLIKTRGQQVTLSCSPISGHRSVSWYQQTPGQGLQFLFEYFSETQRNKGNFPGRFSGRQFSNSRSEMNVSTLELGDSALYLCASSLVGLAGGISQETQYFGPGTRLLVL.

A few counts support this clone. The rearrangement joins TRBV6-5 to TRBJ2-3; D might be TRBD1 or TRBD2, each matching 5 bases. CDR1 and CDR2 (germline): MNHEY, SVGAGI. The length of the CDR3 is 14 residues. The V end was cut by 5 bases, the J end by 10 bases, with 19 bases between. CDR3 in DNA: TGTGCCAGCAGTCCCGGATCCCGACTGGGGGCGCAGTATTTT. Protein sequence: CASSPGSRLGAQYF.

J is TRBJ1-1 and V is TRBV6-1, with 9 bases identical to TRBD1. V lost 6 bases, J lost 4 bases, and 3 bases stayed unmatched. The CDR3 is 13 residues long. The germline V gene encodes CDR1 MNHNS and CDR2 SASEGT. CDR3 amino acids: CASRDRGVTEAFF. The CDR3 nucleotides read TGTGCCAGCAGAGACAGGGGGGTCACTGAAGCTTTCTTT.

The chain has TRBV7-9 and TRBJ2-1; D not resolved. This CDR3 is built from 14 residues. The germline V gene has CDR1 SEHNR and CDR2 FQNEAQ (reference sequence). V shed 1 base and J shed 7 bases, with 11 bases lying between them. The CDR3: CASSLDTARNEQFF. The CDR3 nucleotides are TGTGCCAGCAGCTTAGATACCGCGCGGAATGAGCAGTTCTTC. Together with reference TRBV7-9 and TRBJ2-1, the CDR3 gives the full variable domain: DTGVSQNPRHKITKRGQNVTFRCDPISEHNRLYWYRQTLGQGPEFLTYFQNEAQLEKSRLLSDRFSAERPKGSFSTLEIQRTEQGDSAMYLCASSLDTARNEQFFGPGTRLTVL.

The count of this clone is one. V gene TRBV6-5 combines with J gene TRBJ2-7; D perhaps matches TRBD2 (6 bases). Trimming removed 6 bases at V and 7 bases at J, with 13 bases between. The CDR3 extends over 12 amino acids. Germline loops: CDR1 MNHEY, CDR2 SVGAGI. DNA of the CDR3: TGTGCCAGCAGCAGACTAGATGCGGAGCAGTACTTC. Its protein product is CASSRLDAEQYF.

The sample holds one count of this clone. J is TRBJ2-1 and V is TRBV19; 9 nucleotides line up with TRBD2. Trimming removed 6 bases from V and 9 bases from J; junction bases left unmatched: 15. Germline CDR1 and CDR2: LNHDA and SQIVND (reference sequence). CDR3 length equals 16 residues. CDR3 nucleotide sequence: TGTGCCAGTAGCGAAAAGACTAGCGGAGTTCACGGTGAGCAGTTCTTC. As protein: CASSEKTSGVHGEQFF.

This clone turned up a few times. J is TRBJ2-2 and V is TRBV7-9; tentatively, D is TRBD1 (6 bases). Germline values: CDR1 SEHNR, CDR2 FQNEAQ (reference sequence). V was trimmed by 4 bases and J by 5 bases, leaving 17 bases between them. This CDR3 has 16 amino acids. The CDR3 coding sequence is TGTGCCAGCAGCTCCCCCCGGGGTCAGGGGACCGGGGAGCTGTTTTTT. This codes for CASSSPRGQGTGELFF. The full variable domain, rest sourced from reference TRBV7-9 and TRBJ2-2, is DTGVSQNPRHKITKRGQNVTFRCDPISEHNRLYWYRQTLGQGPEFLTYFQNEAQLEKSRLLSDRFSAERPKGSFSTLEIQRTEQGDSAMYLCASSSPRGQGTGELFFGEGSRLTVL.